This TCR beta chain came from a study of T cells after yellow fever vaccination. The overall study: SMART-Seq v4 Ultra Low Input prepared the low-cell-number fractions.

Template switching by 5'RACE produced TCR cDNA, adding a universal primer site and UMIs. Each CDR3 protein gets one entry after TCRdb re-called the 5' RACE reads with MiXCR. The table records around 500,000 distinct CDR3 sequences, 21% of them present only once. Findings and limits, study-wide: Although the secondary response was weaker, it peaked faster, at day 5 versus 15. Re-detected after boosting: most primary clones, 96% of CD4 and roughly 88% of CD8.

Trimming left V 4 bases short and J 7 bases short, with 15 bases between. Germline lookup yields CDR1 SGHNT and CDR2 YYREEE (reference sequence). This CDR3 is 13 amino acids long. About this clonotype: What it recognizes is unknown.

The sequences come from PBMCs, collected 21 days after the first yellow fever vaccination. The rearrangement joins TRBV5-4 to TRBJ2-7; TRBD2 might be the D (5 bases). The clonotype comes from a man aged 18 to 29 who received the YFV17D yellow fever vaccine. This chain's CDR3 is CASSAQTSLEQYF. CDR3 DNA sequence: TGTGCCAGCAGCGCCCAAACTAGTCTTGAGCAGTACTTC. Together with reference TRBV5-4 and TRBJ2-7, the CDR3 gives the full variable domain: ETGVTQSPTHLIKTRGQQVTLRCSSQSGHNTVSWYQQALGQGPQFIFQYYREEENGRGNFPPRFSGLQFPNYSSELNVNALELDDSALYLCASSAQTSLEQYFGPGTRLTVT.